A single T cell receptor beta chain is shown here with its context. The antigen is not known. These data come from a study of T cells after yellow fever vaccination. Germline V gives CDR1 KGHDR, CDR2 SFDVKD. Trimming left V 3 bases short and J 5 bases short, with 10 bases between. This CDR3 is 14 amino acids long. TCRdb reanalysed the 5' RACE reads using MiXCR and keeps one entry per CDR3 protein. This sample has 400,000 or so distinct CDR3 sequences; more than 5.5% occur once, and the top ten carry 15%. Study-level results: Peaking on day 5 versus 15, the secondary response was faster but weaker.

The V and J genes are TRBV24-1 and TRBJ2-1; a possible D gene is TRBD2 (6 bases). The source material was PBMCs, sampled 5 days after the yellow fever booster vaccination. The receptor's source is a man aged 25 to 40 who received the YFV17D yellow fever vaccine. The CDR3, as DNA: TGTGCCACCAGTGATACTGGGGGGAACAATGAGCAGTTCTTC. Translation gives CATSDTGGNNEQFF.